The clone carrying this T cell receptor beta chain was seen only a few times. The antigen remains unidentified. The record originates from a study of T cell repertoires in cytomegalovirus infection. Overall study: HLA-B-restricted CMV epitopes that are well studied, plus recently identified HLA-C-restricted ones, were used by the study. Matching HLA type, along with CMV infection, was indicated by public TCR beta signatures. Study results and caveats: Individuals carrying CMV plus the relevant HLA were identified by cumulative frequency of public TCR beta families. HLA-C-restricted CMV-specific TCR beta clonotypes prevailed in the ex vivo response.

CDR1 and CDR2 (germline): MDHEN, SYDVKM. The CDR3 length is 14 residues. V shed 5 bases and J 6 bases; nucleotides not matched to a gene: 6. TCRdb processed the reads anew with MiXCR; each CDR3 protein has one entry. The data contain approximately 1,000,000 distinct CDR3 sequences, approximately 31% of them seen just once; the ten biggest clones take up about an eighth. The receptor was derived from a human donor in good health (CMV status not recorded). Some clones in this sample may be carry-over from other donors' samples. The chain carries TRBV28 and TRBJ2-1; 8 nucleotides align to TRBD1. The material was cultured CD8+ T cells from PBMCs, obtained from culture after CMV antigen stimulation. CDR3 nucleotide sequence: TGTGCCAGCAGTCTCAGGGGGCTGAGCAATGAGCAGTTCTTC. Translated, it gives CASSLRGLSNEQFF.